The clone carrying this TCR beta chain was observed a handful of times. The germline CDR1 and CDR2 sequences are SGHRS and YFSETQ. Trimming pared 3 bases from V and 4 bases from J, leaving 13 bases between. CDR3 size: 14 residues. The entry originates in a study of T-cell memory formation after mild COVID-19. One entry per CDR3 protein, called by TCRdb with MiXCR from the 5' RACE reads. The data show 200,000 to 250,000 distinct CDR3 sequences, with 15% seen just once and 2.1% held by the top ten. This receptor was obtained from an adult woman who had mild COVID-19 (a few samples of this study predate the infection). Cell type and time point are not known. This chain links TRBV5-1 with TRBJ2-5; tentative D call: TRBD2 (7 bases). The sequencing sample was made of PBMCs or a T cell subset sorted from them (not recorded which). The CDR3 loop is CASSSGGGRETQYF. CDR3 coding DNA: TGCGCCAGCAGCTCTGGGGGGGGCCGAGAGACCCAGTACTTC.